This TCR beta chain was observed in a study of T cell responses to AZD1222 COVID-19 vaccine. General study findings and limits: Spike-specific TCR breadth and depth grew following two AZD1222 doses. Just a handful of AZD1222 recipients tested seropositive at baseline.

Germline V gives CDR1 LGHDT, CDR2 YNNKEL (reference sequence). V gave up 4 bases and J gave up 1 base, with 11 bases separating them. The CDR3 length is 14 residues. About this clone itself: Its antigen remains unidentified.

The method was immunoSEQ multiplex PCR; TCRdb's version includes in-frame clones alone and lacks a portion of them. The table includes fewer than 85,000 clones, 90% to 95% detected once. Sample: peripheral blood, taken on day 0 of MenACWY control vaccination. The TCR was taken from an adult in good health. The J gene is TRBJ2-7, the V gene TRBV3-1 (or the pseudogene TRBV3-2); TRBD2 might be the D (6 bases). CDR3 region: CASSPGLPSYEQYF. The CDR3 bases are TGTGCCAGCAGCCCGGGACTCCCATCCTACGAGCAGTACTTC.